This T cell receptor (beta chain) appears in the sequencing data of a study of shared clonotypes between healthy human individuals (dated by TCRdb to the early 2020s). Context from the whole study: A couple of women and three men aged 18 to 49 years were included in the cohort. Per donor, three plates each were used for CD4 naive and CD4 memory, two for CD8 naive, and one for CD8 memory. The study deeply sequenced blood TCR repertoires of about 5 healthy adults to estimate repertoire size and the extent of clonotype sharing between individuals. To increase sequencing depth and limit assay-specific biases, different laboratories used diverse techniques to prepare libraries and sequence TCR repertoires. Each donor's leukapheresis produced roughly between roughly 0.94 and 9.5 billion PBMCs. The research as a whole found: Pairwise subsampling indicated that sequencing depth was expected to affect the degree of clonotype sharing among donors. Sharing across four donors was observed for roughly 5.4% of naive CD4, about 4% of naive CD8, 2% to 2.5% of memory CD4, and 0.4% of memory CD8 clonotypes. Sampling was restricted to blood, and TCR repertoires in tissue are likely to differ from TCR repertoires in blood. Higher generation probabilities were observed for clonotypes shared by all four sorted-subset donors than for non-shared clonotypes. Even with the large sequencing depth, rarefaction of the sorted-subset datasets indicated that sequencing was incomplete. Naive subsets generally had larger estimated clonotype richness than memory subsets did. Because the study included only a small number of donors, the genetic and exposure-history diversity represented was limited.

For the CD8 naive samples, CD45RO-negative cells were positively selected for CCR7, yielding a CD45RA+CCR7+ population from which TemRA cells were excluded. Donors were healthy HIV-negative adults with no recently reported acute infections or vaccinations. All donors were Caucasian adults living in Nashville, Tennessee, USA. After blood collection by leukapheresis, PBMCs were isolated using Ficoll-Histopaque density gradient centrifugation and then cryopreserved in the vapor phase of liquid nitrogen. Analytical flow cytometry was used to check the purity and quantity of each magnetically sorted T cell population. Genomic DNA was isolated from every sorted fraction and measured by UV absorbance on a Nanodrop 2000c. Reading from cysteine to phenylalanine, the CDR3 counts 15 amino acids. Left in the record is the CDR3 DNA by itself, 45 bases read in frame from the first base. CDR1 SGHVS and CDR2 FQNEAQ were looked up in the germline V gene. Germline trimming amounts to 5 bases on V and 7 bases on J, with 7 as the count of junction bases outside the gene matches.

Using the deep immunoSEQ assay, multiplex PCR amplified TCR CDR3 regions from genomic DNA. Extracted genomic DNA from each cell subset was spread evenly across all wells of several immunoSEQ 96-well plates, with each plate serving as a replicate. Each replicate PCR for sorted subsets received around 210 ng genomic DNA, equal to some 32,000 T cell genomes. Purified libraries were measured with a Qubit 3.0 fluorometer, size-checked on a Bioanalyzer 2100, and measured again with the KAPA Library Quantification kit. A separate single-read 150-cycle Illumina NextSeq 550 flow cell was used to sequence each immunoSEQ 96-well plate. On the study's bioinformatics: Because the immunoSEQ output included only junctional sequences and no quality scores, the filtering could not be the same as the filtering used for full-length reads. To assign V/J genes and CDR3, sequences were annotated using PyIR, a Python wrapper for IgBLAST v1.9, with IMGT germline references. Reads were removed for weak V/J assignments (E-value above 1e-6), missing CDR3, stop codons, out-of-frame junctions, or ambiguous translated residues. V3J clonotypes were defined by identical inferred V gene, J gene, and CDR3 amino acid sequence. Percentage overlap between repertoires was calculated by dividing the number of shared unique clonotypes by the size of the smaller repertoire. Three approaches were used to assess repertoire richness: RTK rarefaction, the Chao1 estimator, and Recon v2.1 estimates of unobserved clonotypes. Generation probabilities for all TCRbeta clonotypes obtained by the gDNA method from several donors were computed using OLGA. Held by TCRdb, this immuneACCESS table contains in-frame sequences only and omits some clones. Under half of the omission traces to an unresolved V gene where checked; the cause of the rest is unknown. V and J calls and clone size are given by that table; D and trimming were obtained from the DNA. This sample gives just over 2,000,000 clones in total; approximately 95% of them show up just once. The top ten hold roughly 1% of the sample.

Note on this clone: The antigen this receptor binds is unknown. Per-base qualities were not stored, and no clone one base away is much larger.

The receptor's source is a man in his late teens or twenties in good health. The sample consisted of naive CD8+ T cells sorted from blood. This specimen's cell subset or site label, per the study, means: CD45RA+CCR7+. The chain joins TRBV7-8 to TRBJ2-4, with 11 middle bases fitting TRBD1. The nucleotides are TGTGCCAGCAGCCGGGACAGGGGGATTCAGAACATTCAGTACTTC. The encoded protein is CASSRDRGIQNIQYF.